This T cell receptor beta chain was documented in a study of cytomegalovirus exposure and HLA in healthy donors. Researchers ran the PCR with 60 Vbeta and 13 Jbeta primers. Repertoires were generated with immunoSEQ multiplex PCR, while TCRdb's copy carries only in-frame clones and drops some. The data show some 180,000 clones, more than 70% seen once. Germline CDR1 and CDR2: MNHEY and SMNVEV (reference sequence). The CDR3 extends over 14 amino acids. Trimming shortened V by 7 bases and J by 2 bases, and 15 bases separated the two germline ends. J is TRBJ2-7 and V is TRBV27; tentatively, D is TRBD1 (6 bases). This sequence originates from a girl aged 10 to 17 in good health and CMV-seropositive. The sequencing sample was made of PBMCs. The CDR3 loop reads CASMRQVLAYEQYF. CDR3 nucleotides: TGTGCCAGCATGCGACAGGTTCTTGCCTACGAGCAGTACTTC.